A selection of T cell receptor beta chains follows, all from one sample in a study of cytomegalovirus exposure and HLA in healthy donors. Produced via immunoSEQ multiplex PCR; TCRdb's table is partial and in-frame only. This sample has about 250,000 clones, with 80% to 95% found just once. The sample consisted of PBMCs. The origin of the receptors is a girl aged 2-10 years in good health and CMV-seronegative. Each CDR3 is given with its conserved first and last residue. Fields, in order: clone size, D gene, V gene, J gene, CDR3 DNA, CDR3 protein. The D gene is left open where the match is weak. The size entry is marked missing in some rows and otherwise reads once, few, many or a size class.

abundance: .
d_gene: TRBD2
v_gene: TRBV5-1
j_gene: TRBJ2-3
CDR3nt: TGCGCCAGCAGCCTTATAGCGGGGGGAGGCTCAGATACGCAGTATTTT
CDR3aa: CASSLIAGGGSDTQYF

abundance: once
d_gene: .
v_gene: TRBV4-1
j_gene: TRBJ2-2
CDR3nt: TGCGCCAGCAGCCAAGAGGAACAGTCAACCGGGGAGCTGTTTTTT
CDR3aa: CASSQEEQSTGELFF

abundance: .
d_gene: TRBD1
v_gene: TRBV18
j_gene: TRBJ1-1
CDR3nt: TGTGCCAGCTCACCCGCGACACAGGGGCCCTGGGCTTTCTTT
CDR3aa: CASSPATQGPWAFF

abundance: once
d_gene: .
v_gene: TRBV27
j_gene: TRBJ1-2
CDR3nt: TGTGCCAGCAGTTTATCGGGACTTTGGGCAATTAACTATGGCTACACCTTC
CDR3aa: CASSLSGLWAINYGYTF

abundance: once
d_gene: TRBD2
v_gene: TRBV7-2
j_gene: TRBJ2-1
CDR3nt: TGTGCCAGCAGCTCCCGGGGAGGGGACTACAATGAGCAGTTCTTC
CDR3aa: CASSSRGGDYNEQFF

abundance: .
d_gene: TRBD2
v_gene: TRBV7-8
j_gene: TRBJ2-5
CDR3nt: TGTGCCAGCAGCTTCGAGGGGGTAGCGGGAACCCAGTACTTC
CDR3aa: CASSFEGVAGTQYF

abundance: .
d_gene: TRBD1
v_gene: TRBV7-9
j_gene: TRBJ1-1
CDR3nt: TGTTCCAGCAGTCTCCCGGGACAGGGATACACTGAAGCTTTCTTT
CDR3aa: CSSSLPGQGYTEAFF

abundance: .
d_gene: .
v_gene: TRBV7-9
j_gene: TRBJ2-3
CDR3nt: TGTGCCAGCAGCCAGACGGGGTTATGGGGCACAGATACGCAGTATTTT
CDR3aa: CASSQTGLWGTDTQYF

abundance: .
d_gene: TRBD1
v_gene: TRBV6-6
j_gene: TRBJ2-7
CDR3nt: TGTGCCAGCAGCCCCGGACAGGGAACCTACGAGCAGTACTTC
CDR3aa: CASSPGQGTYEQYF

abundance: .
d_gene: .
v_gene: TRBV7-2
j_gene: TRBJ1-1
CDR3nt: TGTGCCAGCAGCTCACAGGGAAGGGGCACTGAAGCTTTCTTT
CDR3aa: CASSSQGRGTEAFF

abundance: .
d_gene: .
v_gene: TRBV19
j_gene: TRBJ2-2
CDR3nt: TGTGCCAGTAGTATCCTACAGGGTAGATCTAACACCGGGGAGCTGTTTTTT
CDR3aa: CASSILQGRSNTGELFF

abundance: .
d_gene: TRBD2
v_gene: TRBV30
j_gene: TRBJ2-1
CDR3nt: TGTGCCTGGAGTTCTAGCGGGAACGATGAGCAGTTCTTC
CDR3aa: CAWSSSGNDEQFF

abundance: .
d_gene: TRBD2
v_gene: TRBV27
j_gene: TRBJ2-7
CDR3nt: TGTGCCAGCAGTGTATTAGCGGGAACTTACGAGCAGTACTTC
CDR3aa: CASSVLAGTYEQYF

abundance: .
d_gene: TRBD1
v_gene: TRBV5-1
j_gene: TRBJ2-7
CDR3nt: TGCGCCAGCAGCTTGGAACGGGACAGAGTCTACGAGCAGTACTTC
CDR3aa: CASSLERDRVYEQYF

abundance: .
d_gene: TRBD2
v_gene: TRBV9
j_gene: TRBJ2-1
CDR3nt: TGTGCCAGCAGCCCTCCCGGGAGCGGGGGGGCTGCCTACAATGAGCAGTTCTTC
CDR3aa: CASSPPGSGGAAYNEQFF

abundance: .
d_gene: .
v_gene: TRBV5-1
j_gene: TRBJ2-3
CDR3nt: TGCGCCAGCAGCCCCACGGGGGTCCTCACAGATACGCAGTATTTT
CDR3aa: CASSPTGVLTDTQYF

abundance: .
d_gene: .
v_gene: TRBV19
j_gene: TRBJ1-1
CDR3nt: TGTGCCAGTAGTATCCAGGGCACTGAAGCTTTCTTT
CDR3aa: CASSIQGTEAFF

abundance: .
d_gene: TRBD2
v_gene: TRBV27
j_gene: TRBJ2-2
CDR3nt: TGTGCCAGCACCATAGCGGGGGGGAACACCGGGGAGCTGTTTTTT
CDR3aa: CASTIAGGNTGELFF

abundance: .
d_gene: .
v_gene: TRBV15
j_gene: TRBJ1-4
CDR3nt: TGTGCCACCAGCAGAGATGGAGGACGGCACTCTAATGAAAAACTGTTTTTT
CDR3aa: CATSRDGGRHSNEKLFF